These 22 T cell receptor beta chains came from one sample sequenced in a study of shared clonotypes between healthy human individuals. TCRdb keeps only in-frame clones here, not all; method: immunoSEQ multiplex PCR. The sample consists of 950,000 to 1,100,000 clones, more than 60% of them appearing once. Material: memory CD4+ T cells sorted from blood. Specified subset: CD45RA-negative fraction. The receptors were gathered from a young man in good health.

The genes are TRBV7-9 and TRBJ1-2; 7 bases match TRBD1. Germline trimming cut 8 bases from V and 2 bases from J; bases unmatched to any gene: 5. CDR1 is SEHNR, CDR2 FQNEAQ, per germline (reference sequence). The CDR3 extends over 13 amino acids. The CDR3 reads CASAGQLNYGYTF. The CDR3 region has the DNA TGTGCCAGCGCGGGACAGTTGAACTATGGCTACACCTTC.

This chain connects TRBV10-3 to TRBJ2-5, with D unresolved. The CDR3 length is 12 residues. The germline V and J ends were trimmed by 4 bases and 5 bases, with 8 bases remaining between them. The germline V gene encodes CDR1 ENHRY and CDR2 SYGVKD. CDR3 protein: CAISANGETQYF. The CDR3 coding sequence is TGTGCCATCAGTGCTAACGGGGAGACCCAGTACTTC.

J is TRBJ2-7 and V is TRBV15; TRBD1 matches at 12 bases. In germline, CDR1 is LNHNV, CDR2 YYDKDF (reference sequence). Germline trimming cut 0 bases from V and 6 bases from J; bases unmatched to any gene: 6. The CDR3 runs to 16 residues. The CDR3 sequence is CATSRETGTGGGEQYF. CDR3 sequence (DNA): TGTGCCACCAGCAGAGAAACCGGGACAGGGGGCGGCGAGCAGTACTTC.

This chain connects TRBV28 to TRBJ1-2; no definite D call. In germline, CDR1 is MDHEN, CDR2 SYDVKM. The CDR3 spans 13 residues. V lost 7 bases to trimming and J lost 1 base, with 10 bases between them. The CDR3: CASTPSNNYGYTF. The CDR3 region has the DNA TGTGCCAGCACGCCCAGCAATAACTATGGCTACACCTTC.

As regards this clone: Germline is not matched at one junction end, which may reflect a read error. The CDR3 DNA sequence: TGTGCTAGCAGCTTACTGGGGACAGACCAAGAGACCCAGTACTTC. Translation: CASSLLGTDQETQYF. The chain carries TRBV7-7 and TRBJ2-5; 7 bases agree with TRBD1. The CDR3 has 15 residues. The V gene's germline CDR1 is SSHAT and CDR2 FNYEAQ (reference sequence).

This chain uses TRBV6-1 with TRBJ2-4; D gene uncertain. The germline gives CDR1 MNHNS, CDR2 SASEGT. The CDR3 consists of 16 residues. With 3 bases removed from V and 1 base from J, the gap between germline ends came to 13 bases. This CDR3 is CASSDAALGAKNIQYF. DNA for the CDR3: TGTGCCAGCAGTGACGCGGCACTTGGGGCCAAAAACATTCAGTACTTC.

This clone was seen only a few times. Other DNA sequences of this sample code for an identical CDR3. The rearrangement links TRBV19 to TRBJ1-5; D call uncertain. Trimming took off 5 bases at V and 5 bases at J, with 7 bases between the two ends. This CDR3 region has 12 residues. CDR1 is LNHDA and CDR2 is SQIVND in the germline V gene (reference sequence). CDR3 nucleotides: TGTGCCAGTAGTTTGGGATATCAGCCCCAGCATTTT. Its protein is CASSLGYQPQHF.

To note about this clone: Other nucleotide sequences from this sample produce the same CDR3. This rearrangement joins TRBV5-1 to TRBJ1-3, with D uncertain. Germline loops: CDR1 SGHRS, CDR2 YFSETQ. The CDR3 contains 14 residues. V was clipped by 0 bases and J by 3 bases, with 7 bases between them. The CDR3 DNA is TGCGCCAGCAGCTTGGCGGCAGGTGGAAACACCATATATTTT. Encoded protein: CASSLAAGGNTIYF.

The CDR3 DNA sequence: TGCGCCAGCAGCCAAGATTCACTAGCGATAGCTGAGTTGGGGCAGTTCTTC. This gives the protein CASSQDSLAIAELGQFF. The J gene is TRBJ2-1, the V gene TRBV4-3, with TRBD2 identical over 7 bases. This CDR3 comprises 17 residues. CDR1 and CDR2 from the germline V gene are LGHNA and YSLEER. The ends lost 0 bases at V and 12 bases at J; junction bases unmatched: 17.

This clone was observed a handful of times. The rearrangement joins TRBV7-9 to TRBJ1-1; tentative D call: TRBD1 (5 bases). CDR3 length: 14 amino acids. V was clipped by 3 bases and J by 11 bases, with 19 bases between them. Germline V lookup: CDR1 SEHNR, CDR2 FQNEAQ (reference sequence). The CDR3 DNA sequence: TGTGCCAGCAGCTTCCGGGACGACATATATGGCGCTTTCTTT. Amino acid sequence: CASSFRDDIYGAFF.

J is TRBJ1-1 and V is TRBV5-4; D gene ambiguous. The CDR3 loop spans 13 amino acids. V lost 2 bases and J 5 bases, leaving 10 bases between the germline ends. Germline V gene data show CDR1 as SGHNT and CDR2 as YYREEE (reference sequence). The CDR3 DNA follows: TGTGCCAGCAGCTTCAGCGTATCGACTGAAGCTTTCTTT. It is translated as CASSFSVSTEAFF.

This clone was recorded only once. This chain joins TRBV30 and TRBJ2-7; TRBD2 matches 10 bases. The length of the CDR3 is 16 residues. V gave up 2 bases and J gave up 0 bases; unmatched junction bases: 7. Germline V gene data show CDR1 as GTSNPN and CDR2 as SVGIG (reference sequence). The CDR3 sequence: CAWSKTSGLDSYEQYF. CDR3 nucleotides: TGTGCCTGGAGTAAGACTAGCGGGTTGGACTCCTACGAGCAGTACTTC.

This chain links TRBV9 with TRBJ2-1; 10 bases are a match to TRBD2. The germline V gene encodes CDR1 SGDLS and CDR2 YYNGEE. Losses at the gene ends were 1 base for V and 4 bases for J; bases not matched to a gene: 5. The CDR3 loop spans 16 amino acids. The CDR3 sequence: CASSVLGLAIYNEQFF. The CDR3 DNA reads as TGTGCCAGCAGCGTATTGGGACTAGCGATTTACAATGAGCAGTTCTTC.

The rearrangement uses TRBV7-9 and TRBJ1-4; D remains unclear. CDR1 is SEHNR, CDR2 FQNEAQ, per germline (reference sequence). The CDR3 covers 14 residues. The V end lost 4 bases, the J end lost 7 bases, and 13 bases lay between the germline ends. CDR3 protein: CASSSGSYGEKLFF. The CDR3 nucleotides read TGTGCCAGCAGCTCCGGGTCCTACGGTGAAAAACTGTTTTTT. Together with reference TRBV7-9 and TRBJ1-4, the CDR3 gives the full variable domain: DTGVSQNPRHKITKRGQNVTFRCDPISEHNRLYWYRQTLGQGPEFLTYFQNEAQLEKSRLLSDRFSAERPKGSFSTLEIQRTEQGDSAMYLCASSSGSYGEKLFFGSGTQLSVL.

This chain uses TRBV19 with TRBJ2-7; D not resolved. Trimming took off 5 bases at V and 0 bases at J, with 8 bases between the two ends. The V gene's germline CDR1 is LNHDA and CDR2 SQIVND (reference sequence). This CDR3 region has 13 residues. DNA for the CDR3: TGTGCCAGTAGTCCCGGGCCCTCCTACGAGCAGTACTTC. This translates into CASSPGPSYEQYF.

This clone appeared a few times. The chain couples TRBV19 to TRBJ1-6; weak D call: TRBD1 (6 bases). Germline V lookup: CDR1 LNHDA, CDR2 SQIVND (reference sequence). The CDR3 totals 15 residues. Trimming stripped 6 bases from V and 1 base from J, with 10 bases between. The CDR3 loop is CASRVQGSYNSPLHF. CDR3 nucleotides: TGTGCCAGTAGAGTACAGGGATCCTATAATTCACCCCTCCACTTT.

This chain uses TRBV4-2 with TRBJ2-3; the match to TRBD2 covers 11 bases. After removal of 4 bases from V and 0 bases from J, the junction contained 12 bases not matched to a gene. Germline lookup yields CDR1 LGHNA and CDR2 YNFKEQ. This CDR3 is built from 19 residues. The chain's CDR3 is CASSRVLLSGGVSTDTQYF. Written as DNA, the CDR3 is TGTGCCAGCAGCCGAGTTCTTCTTAGCGGGGGGGTGAGCACAGATACGCAGTATTTT.

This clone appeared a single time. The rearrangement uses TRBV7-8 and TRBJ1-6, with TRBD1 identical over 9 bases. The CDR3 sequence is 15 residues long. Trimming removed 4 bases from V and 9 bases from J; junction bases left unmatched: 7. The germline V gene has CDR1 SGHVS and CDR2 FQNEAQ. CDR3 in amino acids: CASSSQQGAGSPLHF. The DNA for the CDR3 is TGTGCCAGCAGCTCACAACAGGGGGCAGGTTCACCCCTCCACTTT.

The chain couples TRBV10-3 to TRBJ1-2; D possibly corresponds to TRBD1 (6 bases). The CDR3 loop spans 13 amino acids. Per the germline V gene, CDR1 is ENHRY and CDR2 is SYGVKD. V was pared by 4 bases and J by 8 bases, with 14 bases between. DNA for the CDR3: TGTGCCATCAGTGTGCCCGGGGGGCAGGGCTACACCTTC. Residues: CAISVPGGQGYTF.

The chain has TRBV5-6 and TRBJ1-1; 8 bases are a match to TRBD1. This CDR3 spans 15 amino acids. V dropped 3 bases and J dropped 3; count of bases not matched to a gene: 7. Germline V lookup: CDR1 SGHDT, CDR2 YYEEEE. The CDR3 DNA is TGTGCCAGCAGCTCAGTGGACAGGGACTACACTGAAGCTTTCTTT. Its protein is CASSSVDRDYTEAFF.

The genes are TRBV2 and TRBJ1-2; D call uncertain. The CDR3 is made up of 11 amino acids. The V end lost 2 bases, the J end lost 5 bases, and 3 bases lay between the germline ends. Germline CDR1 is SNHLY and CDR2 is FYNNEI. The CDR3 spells CASSERYGYTF. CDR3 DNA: TGTGCCAGCAGTGAACGGTATGGCTACACCTTC.

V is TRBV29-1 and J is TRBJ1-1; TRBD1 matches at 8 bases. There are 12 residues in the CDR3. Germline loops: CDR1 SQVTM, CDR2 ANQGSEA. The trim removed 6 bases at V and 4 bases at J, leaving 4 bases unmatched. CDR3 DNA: TGCAGCGTAAACAGGGGGGGCACTGAAGCTTTCTTT. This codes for CSVNRGGTEAFF.